These 27 T cell receptor beta chains share one sample of origin, sequenced in a study of a mutant IDH1 vaccine in newly diagnosed glioma. The time point was: week 35, safety follow-up. In the vaccine, a single dose held 300 ug of the mutant IDH1 20-mer peptide, along with topical imiquimod. The assay was immunoSEQ multiplex PCR, and TCRdb's table has in-frame clones only and misses some. Of about 50,000 clones listed, around four fifths are singletons. Antigens of these TCRs are unknown. The sequencing here drew on PBMCs, taken from a glioma patient whose treatment included an IDH1 peptide vaccine. The receptors shown here come from a young woman with glioma.

The V call is TRBV11-3, the J call TRBJ2-1; 11 bases line up with TRBD2. Trimming at V came to 5 bases and at J to 6 bases, leaving 0 bases not matched to a gene. Germline values: CDR1 SGHNT, CDR2 YENEEA. The CDR3 is made up of 13 amino acids. DNA for the CDR3: TGTGCCAGCAGCACTAGCGGGGGCAATGAGCAGTTCTTC. This gives the protein CASSTSGGNEQFF.

This sequence joins TRBV6-5 and TRBJ1-2; maybe TRBD1 (5 bases). Germline V gene data show CDR1 as MNHEY and CDR2 as SVGAGI. V shed 2 bases and J shed 8 bases, with 18 bases lying between them. The CDR3 has 15 amino acids. The CDR3 spells CASSYPRDFLWGYTF. CDR3 bases: TGTGCCAGCAGTTACCCCCGGGACTTTCTATGGGGCTACACCTTC.

This chain uses TRBV6-1 with TRBJ2-3, with TRBD1 matching over 9 bases. Germline V gene lookup returns CDR1 MNHNS and CDR2 SASEGT. CDR3 length: 14 amino acids. With 4 bases clipped from V and 6 bases from J, the junction kept 5 bases outside the gene matches. The CDR3 region is CASSVQGASDTQYF. CDR3 sequence (DNA): TGTGCCAGCAGTGTACAGGGGGCGTCGGATACGCAGTATTTT.

The table lists this clone with a count of one. The V and J genes are TRBV30 and TRBJ2-7; 11 nucleotides line up with TRBD2. The length of the CDR3 is 19 residues. Germline V gene sequence: CDR1 GTSNPN, CDR2 SVGIG (reference sequence). V lost 2 bases, J lost 0 bases, and 15 bases stayed unmatched. CDR3: CAWSPGEVLAGGRSYEQYF. In DNA, the CDR3 is TGTGCCTGGAGTCCGGGGGAGGTCCTAGCGGGAGGTCGCTCCTACGAGCAGTACTTC. Complete variable domain (other parts from reference TRBV30 and TRBJ2-7): SQTIHQWPATLVQPVGSPLSLECTVEGTSNPNLYWYRQAAGRGLQLLFYSVGIGQISSEVPQNLSASRPQDRQFILSSKKLLLSDSGFYLCAWSPGEVLAGGRSYEQYFGPGTRLTVT.

This chain joins TRBV6-5 and TRBJ2-6, with D possibly being TRBD1 (6 bases). V was clipped by 8 bases and J by 0 bases, with 11 bases between them. CDR1 and CDR2 (germline): MNHEY, SVGAGI. The CDR3 extends over 15 amino acids. The CDR3 DNA reads as TGTGCCAGCGGGGTAGGGGGCTCTGGGGCCAACGTCCTGACTTTC. This sequence encodes CASGVGGSGANVLTF.

The chain uses TRBV4-2 and TRBJ2-5, with D uncertain. The tail of the sequence fits TRBJ2-7 better, so the J call may be wrong. Germline-derived CDR1 and CDR2 are LGHNA and YNFKEQ. The CDR3 loop spans 13 amino acids. CDR3 sequence: CASSPRLGYEQYF. CDR3 nucleotides: TGTGCCAGCAGCCCCAGACTGGGATACGAGCAGTACTTC.

The chain joins TRBV7-6 to TRBJ1-2, with unresolved D. Per the germline V gene, CDR1 is SGHVS and CDR2 is FNYEAQ. CDR3 length: 14 residues. The V and J ends lost 5 bases and 0 bases respectively, with 10 bases between them. Here the CDR3 DNA reads TGTGCCAGCAGCCCCCGTGGTGCTAACTATGGCTACACCTTC. Translation gives CASSPRGANYGYTF.

CDR3 sequence reads: CASSVGPQETQYF. In DNA, the CDR3 is TGTGCCAGCAGTGTGGGCCCTCAAGAGACCCAGTACTTC. The rearrangement uses TRBV6-4 and TRBJ2-5; D unresolved. CDR1 is MRHNA and CDR2 is SNTAGT in the germline V gene. This CDR3 is built from 13 residues. Between the trimmed V and J ends, which lost 4 bases and 2 bases, there was a span of 8 bases.

This chain links TRBV11-3 with TRBJ1-1; possible D gene TRBD1, 6 bases. CDR3 length: 15 residues. CDR1 SGHNT and CDR2 YENEEA come from the germline V gene. Trimming shortened V by 4 bases and J by 0 bases, and 12 bases separated the two germline ends. The CDR3 region is CASSSRTAMNTEAFF. CDR3 DNA: TGTGCCAGCAGCTCGCGGACAGCTATGAACACTGAAGCTTTCTTT.

This CDR3 reads CASSPILGQPPSNTGELFF. CDR3 nucleotides: TGTGCCAGCTCACCAATATTGGGACAGCCTCCCTCGAACACCGGGGAGCTGTTTTTT. V usage is TRBV18 and J usage is TRBJ2-2; the match to TRBD1 covers 7 bases. The junction had 12 bases not matched to a gene; V was cut back by 2 bases and J by 0 bases. Germline V gene data show CDR1 as KGHSH and CDR2 as LQKENI. The CDR3 consists of 19 residues. The full variable domain, with the rest looked up from reference TRBV18 and TRBJ2-2, is NAGVMQNPRHLVRRRGQEARLRCSPMKGHSHVYWYRQLPEEGLKFMVYLQKENIIDESGMPKERFSAEFPKEGPSILRIQQVVRGDSAAYFCASSPILGQPPSNTGELFFGEGSRLTVL.

This clone was seen just once. The rearrangement links TRBV7-3 to TRBJ2-5, with D perhaps matching TRBD2 (6 bases). CDR1 SGHTA and CDR2 FQGTGA come from the germline V gene. Trimming removed 1 base at V and 1 base at J, with 7 bases between. The CDR3 spans 14 residues. The CDR3 reads CASSLIGGQETQYF. DNA of the CDR3: TGTGCCAGCAGCTTAATCGGGGGCCAAGAGACCCAGTACTTC.

The chain has TRBV7-8 and TRBJ2-7; 7 nucleotides line up with TRBD2. V was pared by 3 bases and J by 2 bases, with 13 bases of the junction left unmatched. CDR1 SGHVS and CDR2 FQNEAQ come from the germline V gene. CDR3 size: 17 residues. CDR3 in DNA: TGTGCCAGCAGCTTTAGAATTCGGCAGGGAGGGGCCTACGAGCAGTACTTC. This translates into CASSFRIRQGGAYEQYF.

The V gene is TRBV2, the J gene TRBJ2-3; 7 positions agree with TRBD2. Germline loops: CDR1 SNHLY, CDR2 FYNNEI. J was trimmed by 2 bases and V by 4 bases; bases with no gene match: 3. This CDR3 is 14 amino acids long. The CDR3 coding sequence is TGTGCCAGCAGTGGAGCGGGACCCACAGATACGCAGTATTTT. This translates into CASSGAGPTDTQYF. The complete variable domain, with remaining parts taken from reference TRBV2 and TRBJ2-3, reads EPEVTQTPSHQVTQMGQEVILRCVPISNHLYFYWYRQILGQKVEFLVSFYNNEISEKSEIFDDQFSVERPDGSNFTLKIRSTKLEDSAMYFCASSGAGPTDTQYFGPGTRLTVL.

The chain carries TRBV30 and TRBJ1-2, with D possibly TRBD1 on 6 matching bases. This CDR3 has 17 amino acids. V lost 0 bases and J 3 bases, leaving 20 bases between the germline ends. Germline values: CDR1 GTSNPN, CDR2 SVGIG (reference sequence). The CDR3 nucleotides read TGTGCCTGGAGTGTAGGGGGGGGCAGGTTGAGGGACTATGGCTACACCTTC. This translates into CAWSVGGGRLRDYGYTF.

The rearrangement links TRBV14 to TRBJ2-1; D call uncertain. CDR1 and CDR2 (germline): SGHDN, FVKESK. The CDR3 contains 14 residues. V was pared by 0 bases and J by 8 bases, with 11 bases between. CDR3 coding DNA: TGTGCCAGCAGCCAAGATTGGCGAATGGATGAGCAGTTCTTC. This encodes CASSQDWRMDEQFF.

This chain joins TRBV19 and TRBJ2-2; 7 nucleotides match TRBD1. The CDR3 covers 15 residues. The germline CDR1 and CDR2 sequences are LNHDA and SQIVND (reference sequence). V dropped 6 bases and J dropped 1; count of bases not matched to a gene: 5. DNA for the CDR3: TGTGCCAGTAGACAGGGGTTGAAGAACACCGGGGAGCTGTTTTTT. Its protein product is CASRQGLKNTGELFF.

DNA of the CDR3: TGTGCCAGCAGCGTAGGGGCCGGGACATTAAGCTCCTACGAGCAGTACTTC. Its translation: CASSVGAGTLSSYEQYF. The chain carries TRBV9 and TRBJ2-7, with D possibly matching TRBD1 (6 bases). The germline V gene encodes CDR1 SGDLS and CDR2 YYNGEE. The CDR3 length is 17 residues. Trimming took 0 bases from V and 0 from J, leaving 16 bases between them.

This sequence joins TRBV7-9 and TRBJ2-1; D is possibly TRBD1 or TRBD2 (5 bases each). Germline V gene lookup returns CDR1 SEHNR and CDR2 FQNEAQ (reference sequence). Trimming took 1 base from V and 15 from J, leaving 19 bases between them. There are 14 residues in the CDR3. In DNA form, the CDR3 reads TGTGCCAGCAGCTTAGGAGAAGGTTACGGGGCTTCGTTCTTC. Its protein is CASSLGEGYGASFF.

The chain joins TRBV5-6 to TRBJ2-1, with no clear D. V was clipped by 2 bases and J by 0 bases, with 9 bases between them. Germline V CDR1 and CDR2: SGHDT, YYEEEE. This CDR3 has 15 amino acids. The CDR3 spells CASSFRGSSYNEQFF. DNA of the CDR3: TGTGCCAGCAGCTTCCGTGGAAGCTCCTACAATGAGCAGTTCTTC.

The genes are TRBV7-2 and TRBJ1-2, with D perhaps TRBD1 (6 bases). The germline gives CDR1 SGHTA, CDR2 FQGNSA. This CDR3 spans 15 amino acids. V was trimmed by 0 bases and J by 4 bases, leaving 12 bases between them. CDR3 coding DNA: TGTGCCAGCAGCTTAGCCCCAGGACAGCTCTATGGCTACACCTTC. It codes for CASSLAPGQLYGYTF.

The chain recombines TRBV6-1 with TRBJ1-2; tentative D call: TRBD1 (5 bases). CDR1 MNHNS and CDR2 SASEGT come from the germline V gene. Trimming cost V 1 base and J 4 bases, with 10 bases left between them. The CDR3 is 14 residues long. The CDR3 protein is CASSEDGGAYGYTF. In DNA form, the CDR3 reads TGTGCCAGCAGTGAAGACGGCGGGGCCTATGGCTACACCTTC.

The V and J genes are TRBV4-2 and TRBJ1-4; possible D gene TRBD1, 5 bases. Germline V gene sequence: CDR1 LGHNA, CDR2 YNFKEQ. V was trimmed by 4 bases and J by 6 bases, leaving 18 bases between them. The CDR3 totals 16 residues. CDR3 DNA: TGTGCCAGCAGCCTCCTAGTGGGCAGGGCTGATGAAAAACTGTTTTTT. This sequence encodes CASSLLVGRADEKLFF.

J is TRBJ2-7 and V is TRBV9; D is perhaps TRBD2 (6 bases). V was clipped by 2 bases and J by 0 bases, with 12 bases between them. This CDR3 region has 15 residues. CDR1 SGDLS and CDR2 YYNGEE come from the germline V gene. CDR3 in DNA: TGTGCCAGCAGCGTTGCGGGGCACTACTCCTACGAGCAGTACTTC. This sequence encodes CASSVAGHYSYEQYF.

This chain connects TRBV30 to TRBJ2-4; perhaps TRBD1 as D (5 bases). CDR1 and CDR2 (germline): GTSNPN, SVGIG (reference sequence). Trimming took off 2 bases at V and 3 bases at J, with 17 bases between the two ends. There are 16 residues in the CDR3. CDR3 DNA sequence: TGTGCCTGGAGTCCCGGAGTGGGGCATGGCAAAAACATTCAGTACTTC. Its protein product is CAWSPGVGHGKNIQYF. The entire variable domain, with the rest obtained from reference TRBV30 and TRBJ2-4, is as follows: SQTIHQWPATLVQPVGSPLSLECTVEGTSNPNLYWYRQAAGRGLQLLFYSVGIGQISSEVPQNLSASRPQDRQFILSSKKLLLSDSGFYLCAWSPGVGHGKNIQYFGAGTRLSVL.

The rearrangement links TRBV9 to TRBJ2-3; 11 bases are shared with TRBD2. Germline V gene lookup returns CDR1 SGDLS and CDR2 YYNGEE. This CDR3 is built from 16 residues. V gave up 4 bases and J gave up 7 bases; unmatched junction bases: 11. The CDR3 is CASSPHLAGGAHTQYF. CDR3 DNA sequence: TGTGCCAGCAGCCCCCACTTAGCGGGGGGGGCTCATACGCAGTATTTT.

J is TRBJ1-5 and V is TRBV6-1, with D uncertain. Germline assignment: CDR1 MNHNS and CDR2 SASEGT. V was clipped by 4 bases and J by 1 base, with 11 bases between them. The CDR3 is 15 residues long. The chain's CDR3 is CASSAVGLSNQPQHF. As DNA, the CDR3 is TGTGCCAGCAGTGCCGTGGGTTTAAGCAATCAGCCCCAGCATTTT.

The J gene is TRBJ2-1, the V gene TRBV5-4; 11 bases are shared with TRBD2. This CDR3 region has 16 residues. Germline V gene data show CDR1 as SGHNT and CDR2 as YYREEE (reference sequence). V trimming: 4 bases; J trimming: 4 bases; junction bases outside the gene matches: 7. The CDR3 nucleotides are TGTGCCAGCAGCCTGAGACGGACTAGCGGGTACAATGAGCAGTTCTTC. Its translation is CASSLRRTSGYNEQFF. Full variable domain (remainder filled in from reference TRBV5-4 and TRBJ2-1): ETGVTQSPTHLIKTRGQQVTLRCSSQSGHNTVSWYQQALGQGPQFIFQYYREEENGRGNFPPRFSGLQFPNYSSELNVNALELDDSALYLCASSLRRTSGYNEQFFGPGTRLTVL.